This TCR beta chain was recorded in a study of T-cell reconstitution after alpha-beta-depleted transplantation in children. This clonotype appeared a few times. V was trimmed by 2 bases and J by 5 bases, leaving 13 bases between them. The CDR3 length is 14 residues. Germline CDR1 SGHRS, CDR2 YFSETQ. Unique molecular identifiers were incorporated into the prepared TCRbeta library. TCRdb reprocessed the PCR reads via MiXCR and lists one record per CDR3 protein. The data show some 280,000 distinct CDR3 sequences, with about a tenth seen just once and about 9.4% held by the top ten. The source material was PBMCs from the stem cell graft donor, sampled from the stem cell graft. This TCR was recovered from a human donor who donated a stem cell graft to a child with SCID. This chain links TRBV5-1 with TRBJ2-5; D may correspond to TRBD1 or TRBD2 (7 bases each). The CDR3 DNA reads as TGCGCCAGCAGCTTCACAGGGGAGGGGGAGACCCAGTACTTC. It yields the protein CASSFTGEGETQYF.